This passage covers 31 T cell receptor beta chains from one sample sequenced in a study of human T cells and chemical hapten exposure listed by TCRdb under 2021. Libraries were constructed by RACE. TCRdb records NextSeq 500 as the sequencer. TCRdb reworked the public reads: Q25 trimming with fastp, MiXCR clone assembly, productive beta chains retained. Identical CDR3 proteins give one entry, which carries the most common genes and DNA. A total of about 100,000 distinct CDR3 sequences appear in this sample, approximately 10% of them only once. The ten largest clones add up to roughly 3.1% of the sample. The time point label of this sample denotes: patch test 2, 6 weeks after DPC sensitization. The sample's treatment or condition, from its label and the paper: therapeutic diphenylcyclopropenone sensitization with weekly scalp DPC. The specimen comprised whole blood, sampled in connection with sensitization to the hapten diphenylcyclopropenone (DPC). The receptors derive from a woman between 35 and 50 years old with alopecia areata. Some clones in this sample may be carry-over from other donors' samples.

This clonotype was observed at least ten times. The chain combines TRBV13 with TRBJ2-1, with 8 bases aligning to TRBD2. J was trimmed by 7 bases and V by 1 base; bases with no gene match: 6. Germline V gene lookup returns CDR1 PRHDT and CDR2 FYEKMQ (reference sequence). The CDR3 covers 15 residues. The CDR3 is CASSLVSGAGNEQFF. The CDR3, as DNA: TGTGCCAGCAGCTTAGTTAGCGGGGCCGGGAATGAGCAGTTCTTC.

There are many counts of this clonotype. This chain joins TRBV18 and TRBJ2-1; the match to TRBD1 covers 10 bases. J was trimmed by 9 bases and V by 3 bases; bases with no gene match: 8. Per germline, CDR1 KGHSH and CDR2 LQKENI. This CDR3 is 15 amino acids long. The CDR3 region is CASSPDRGGFGEQFF. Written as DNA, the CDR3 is TGTGCCAGCTCACCGGACAGGGGGGGATTTGGTGAGCAGTTCTTC.

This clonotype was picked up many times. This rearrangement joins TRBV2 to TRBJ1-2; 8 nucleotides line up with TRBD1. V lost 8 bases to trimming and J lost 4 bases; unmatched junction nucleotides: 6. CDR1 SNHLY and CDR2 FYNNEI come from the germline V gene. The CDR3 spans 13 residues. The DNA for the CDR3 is TGTGCCAGCGCCGGACAGGGCGCCTATGGCTACACCTTC. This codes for CASAGQGAYGYTF.

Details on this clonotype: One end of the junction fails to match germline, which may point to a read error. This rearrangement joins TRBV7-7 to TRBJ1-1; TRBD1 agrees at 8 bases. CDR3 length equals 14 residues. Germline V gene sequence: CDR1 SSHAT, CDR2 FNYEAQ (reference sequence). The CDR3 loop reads CASSLGTGNTEAFF. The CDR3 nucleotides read TGTGCTAGCAGCTTAGGGACAGGGAACACTGAAGCTTTCTTT.

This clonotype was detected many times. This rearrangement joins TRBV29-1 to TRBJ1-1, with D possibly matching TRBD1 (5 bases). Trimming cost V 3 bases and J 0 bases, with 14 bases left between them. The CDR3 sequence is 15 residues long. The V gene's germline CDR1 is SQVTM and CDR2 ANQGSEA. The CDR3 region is CSVDRGVTMNTEAFF. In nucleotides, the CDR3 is TGCAGCGTTGATAGGGGAGTAACTATGAACACTGAAGCTTTCTTT.

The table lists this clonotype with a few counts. In nucleotides, the CDR3 is TGTGCCAGCTCCCCGCCGGGTAGCCCCTACGAGCAGTACTTC. It specifies CASSPPGSPYEQYF. The chain combines TRBV18 with TRBJ2-7; D ambiguous. V was pared by 6 bases and J by 2 bases, with 14 bases between. This CDR3 comprises 14 residues. From germline, CDR1 is KGHSH and CDR2 LQKENI.

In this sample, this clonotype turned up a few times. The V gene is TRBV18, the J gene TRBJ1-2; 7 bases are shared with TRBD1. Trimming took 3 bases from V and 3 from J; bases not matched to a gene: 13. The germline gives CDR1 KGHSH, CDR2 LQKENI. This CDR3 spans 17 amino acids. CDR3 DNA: TGTGCCAGCTCACCGAGCAATACCGGGACAGAGCACTATGGCTACACCTTC. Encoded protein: CASSPSNTGTEHYGYTF.

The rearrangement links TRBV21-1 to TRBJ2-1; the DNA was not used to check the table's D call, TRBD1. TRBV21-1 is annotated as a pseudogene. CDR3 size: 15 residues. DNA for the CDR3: TGTGCCAGCAGCGTTGACCGGGACAGGGACAATGAGCAGTTCTTC. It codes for CASSVDRDRDNEQFF.

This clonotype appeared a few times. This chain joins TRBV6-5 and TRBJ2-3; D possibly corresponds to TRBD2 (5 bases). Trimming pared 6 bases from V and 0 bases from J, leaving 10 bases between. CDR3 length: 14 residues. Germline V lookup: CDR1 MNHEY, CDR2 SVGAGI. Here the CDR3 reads CASSERISTDTQYF. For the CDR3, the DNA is TGTGCCAGCAGCGAGCGGATTAGCACAGATACGCAGTATTTT.

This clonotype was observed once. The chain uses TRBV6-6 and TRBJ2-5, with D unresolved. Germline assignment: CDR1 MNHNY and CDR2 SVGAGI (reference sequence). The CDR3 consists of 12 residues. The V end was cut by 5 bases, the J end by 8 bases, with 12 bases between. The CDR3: CASSGGMETQYF. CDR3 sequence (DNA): TGTGCCAGCAGTGGTGGAATGGAAACCCAGTACTTC.

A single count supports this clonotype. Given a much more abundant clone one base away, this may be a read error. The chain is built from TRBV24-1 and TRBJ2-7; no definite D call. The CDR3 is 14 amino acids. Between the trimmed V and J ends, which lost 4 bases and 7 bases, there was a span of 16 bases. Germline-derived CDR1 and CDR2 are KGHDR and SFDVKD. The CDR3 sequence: CATSDYMGSDEQYF. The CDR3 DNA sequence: TGTGCCACCAGTGACTACATGGGTTCTGATGAGCAGTACTTC.

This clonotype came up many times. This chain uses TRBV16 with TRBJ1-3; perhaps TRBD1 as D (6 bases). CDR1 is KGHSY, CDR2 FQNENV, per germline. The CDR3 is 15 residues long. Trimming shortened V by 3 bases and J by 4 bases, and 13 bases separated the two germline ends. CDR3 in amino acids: CASSQNRASGNTIYF. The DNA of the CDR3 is TGTGCCAGCAGCCAGAACAGGGCGTCCGGAAACACCATATATTTT.

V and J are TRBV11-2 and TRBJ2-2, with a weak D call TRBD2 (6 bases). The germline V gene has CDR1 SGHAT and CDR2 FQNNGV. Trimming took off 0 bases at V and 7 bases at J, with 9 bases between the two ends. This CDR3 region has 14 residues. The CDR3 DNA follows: TGTGCCAGCAGCTTAGACGGGAGCAACGGGGAGCTGTTTTTT. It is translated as CASSLDGSNGELFF.

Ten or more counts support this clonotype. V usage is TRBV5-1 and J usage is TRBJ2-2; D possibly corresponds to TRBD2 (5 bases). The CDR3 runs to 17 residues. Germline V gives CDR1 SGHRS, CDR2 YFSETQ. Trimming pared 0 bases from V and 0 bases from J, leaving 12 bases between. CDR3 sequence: CASSLAGNTPNTGELFF. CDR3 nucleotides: TGCGCCAGCAGCTTGGCGGGGAACACGCCGAACACCGGGGAGCTGTTTTTT.

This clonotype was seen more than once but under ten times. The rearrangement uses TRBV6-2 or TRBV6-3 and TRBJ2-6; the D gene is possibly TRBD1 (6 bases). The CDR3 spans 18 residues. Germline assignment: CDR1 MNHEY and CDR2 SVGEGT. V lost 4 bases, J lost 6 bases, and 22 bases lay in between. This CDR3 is CASSSHRERVTEANVLTF. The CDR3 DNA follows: TGTGCCAGCAGTTCCCACAGGGAAAGGGTAACTGAGGCCAACGTCCTGACTTTC.

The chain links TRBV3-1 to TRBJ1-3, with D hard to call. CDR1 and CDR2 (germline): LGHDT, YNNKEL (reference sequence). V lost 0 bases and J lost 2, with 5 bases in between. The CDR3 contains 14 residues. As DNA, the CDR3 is TGTGCCAGCAGCCAAGAGGCCACTGGAAACACCATATATTTT. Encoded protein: CASSQEATGNTIYF. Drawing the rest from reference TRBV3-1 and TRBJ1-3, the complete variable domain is DTAVSQTPKYLVTQMGNDKSIKCEQNLGHDTMYWYKQDSKKFLKIMFSYNNKELIINETVPNRFSPKSPDKAHLNLHINSLELGDSAVYFCASSQEATGNTIYFGEGSWLTVV.

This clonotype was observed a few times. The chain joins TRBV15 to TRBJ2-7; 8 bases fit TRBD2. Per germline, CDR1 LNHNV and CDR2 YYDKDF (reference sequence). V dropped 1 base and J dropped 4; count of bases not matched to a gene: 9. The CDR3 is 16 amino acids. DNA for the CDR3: TGTGCCACCAGCAGAGTTGGGGCGGGAGGAGCTTACGAGCAGTACTTC. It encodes CATSRVGAGGAYEQYF.

CDR3 sequence: CASTSGGSAQYF. The CDR3 region has the DNA TGTGCCAGCACGTCAGGGGGATCCGCGCAGTATTTT. The J gene is TRBJ2-3, the V gene TRBV2; TRBD1 matches at 7 bases. This CDR3 region has 12 residues. Germline CDR1 reads SNHLY; CDR2 reads FYNNEI. V shed 7 bases, J shed 10 bases, and the junction held 8 bases outside the gene matches.

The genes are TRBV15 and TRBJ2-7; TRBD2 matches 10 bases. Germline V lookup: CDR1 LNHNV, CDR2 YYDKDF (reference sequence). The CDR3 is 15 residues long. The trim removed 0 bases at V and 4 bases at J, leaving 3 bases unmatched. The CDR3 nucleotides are TGTGCCACCAGCAGAGAGCTAGCGGGGGAGTACGAGCAGTACTTC. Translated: CATSRELAGEYEQYF.

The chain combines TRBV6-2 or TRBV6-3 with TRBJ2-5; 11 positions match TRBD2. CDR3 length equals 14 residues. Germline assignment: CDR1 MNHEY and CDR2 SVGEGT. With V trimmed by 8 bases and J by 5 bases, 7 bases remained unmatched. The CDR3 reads CASEIAGGPETQYF. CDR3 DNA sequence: TGTGCCAGCGAAATAGCGGGGGGGCCGGAGACCCAGTACTTC.

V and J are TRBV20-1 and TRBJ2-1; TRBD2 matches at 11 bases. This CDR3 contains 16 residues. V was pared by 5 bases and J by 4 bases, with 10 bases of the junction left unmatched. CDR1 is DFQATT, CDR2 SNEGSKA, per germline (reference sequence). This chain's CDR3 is CSAEKGTSGTYNEQFF. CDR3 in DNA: TGCAGTGCTGAGAAGGGGACTAGCGGCACTTACAATGAGCAGTTCTTC.

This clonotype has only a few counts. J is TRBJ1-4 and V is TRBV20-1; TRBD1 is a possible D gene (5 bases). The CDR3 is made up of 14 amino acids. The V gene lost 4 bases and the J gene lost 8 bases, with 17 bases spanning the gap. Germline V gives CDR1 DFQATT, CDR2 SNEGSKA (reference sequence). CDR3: CSATEGRGGEKLFF. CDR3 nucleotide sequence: TGCAGTGCTACCGAGGGAAGGGGCGGCGAAAAACTGTTTTTT.

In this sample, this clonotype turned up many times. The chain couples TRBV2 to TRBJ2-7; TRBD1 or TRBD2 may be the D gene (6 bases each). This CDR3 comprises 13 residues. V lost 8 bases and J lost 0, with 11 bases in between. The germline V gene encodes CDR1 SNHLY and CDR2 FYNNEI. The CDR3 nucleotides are TGTGCCAGCGCCGGGGGCCTCTCCTACGAGCAGTACTTC. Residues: CASAGGLSYEQYF.

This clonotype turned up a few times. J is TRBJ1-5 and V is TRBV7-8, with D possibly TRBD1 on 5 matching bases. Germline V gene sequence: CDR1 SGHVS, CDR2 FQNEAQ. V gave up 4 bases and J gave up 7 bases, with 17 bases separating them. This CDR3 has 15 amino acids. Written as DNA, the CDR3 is TGTGCCAGCAGCTCTAGCAGGGTTCGTTGGCAGCCCCAGCATTTT. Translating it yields CASSSSRVRWQPQHF.

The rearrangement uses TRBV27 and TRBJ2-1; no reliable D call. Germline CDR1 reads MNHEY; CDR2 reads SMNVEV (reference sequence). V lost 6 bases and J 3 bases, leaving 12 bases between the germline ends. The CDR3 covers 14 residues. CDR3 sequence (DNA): TGTGCCAGCAGCATAGTGTCGGGCTACAATGAGCAGTTCTTC. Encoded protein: CASSIVSGYNEQFF.

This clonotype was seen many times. DNA of the CDR3: TGTGCCAGCAGTCCCCGCTTGTCGTCCAAAGCTTTCTTT. Protein: CASSPRLSSKAFF. The genes are TRBV6-5 and TRBJ1-1; unclear D gene. CDR1 is MNHEY and CDR2 is SVGAGI in the germline V gene. This CDR3 is built from 13 residues. The V gene lost 5 bases and the J gene lost 9 bases, with 16 bases spanning the gap.

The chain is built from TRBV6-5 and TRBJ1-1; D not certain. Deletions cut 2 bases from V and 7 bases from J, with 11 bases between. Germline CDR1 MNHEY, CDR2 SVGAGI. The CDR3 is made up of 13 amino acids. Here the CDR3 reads CASSYQAGLEAFF. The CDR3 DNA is TGTGCCAGCAGTTACCAGGCCGGGCTTGAAGCTTTCTTT.

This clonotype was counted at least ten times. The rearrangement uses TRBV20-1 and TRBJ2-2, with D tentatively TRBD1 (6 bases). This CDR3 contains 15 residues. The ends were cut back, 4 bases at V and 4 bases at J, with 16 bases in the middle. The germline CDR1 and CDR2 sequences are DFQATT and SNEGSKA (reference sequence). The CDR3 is CSATRTVRGTGELFF. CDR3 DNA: TGCAGTGCTACCAGGACAGTCAGGGGCACCGGGGAGCTGTTTTTT.

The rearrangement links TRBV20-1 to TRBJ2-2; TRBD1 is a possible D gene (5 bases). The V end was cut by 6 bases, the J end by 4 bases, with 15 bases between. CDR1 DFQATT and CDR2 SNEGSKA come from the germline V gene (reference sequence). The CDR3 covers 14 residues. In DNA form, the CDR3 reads TGCAGTGCCGAGCAGGGTGAGCGCACCGGGGAGCTGTTTTTT. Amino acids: CSAEQGERTGELFF.

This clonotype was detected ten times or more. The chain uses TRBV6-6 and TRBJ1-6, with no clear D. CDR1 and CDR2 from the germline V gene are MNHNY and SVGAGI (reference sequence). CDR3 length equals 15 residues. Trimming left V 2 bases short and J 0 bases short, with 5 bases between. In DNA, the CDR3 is TGTGCCAGCAGTTACGCGAGCTCCTATAATTCACCCCTCCACTTT. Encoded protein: CASSYASSYNSPLHF.

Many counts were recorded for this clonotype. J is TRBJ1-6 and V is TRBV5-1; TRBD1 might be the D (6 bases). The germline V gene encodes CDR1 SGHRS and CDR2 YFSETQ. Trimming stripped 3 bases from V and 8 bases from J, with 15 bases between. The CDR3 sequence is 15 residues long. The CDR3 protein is CASSSREGDYSPLHF. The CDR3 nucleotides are TGCGCCAGCAGCTCCAGGGAGGGGGATTATTCACCCCTCCACTTT.